These 14 T cell receptor beta chains were sequenced from one sample in a study of T cell responses to AZD1222 COVID-19 vaccine. Produced via immunoSEQ multiplex PCR; TCRdb's table is partial and in-frame only. Among roughly 100,000 clones listed, around 82% were seen once. This sample comprised peripheral blood, obtained on day 0 of AZD1222 vaccination. The origin of the receptors is an adult in good health.

The genes are TRBV2 and TRBJ2-5; D is unclear. V dropped 8 bases and J dropped 0 bases, with 7 bases sitting between them. From germline, CDR1 is SNHLY and CDR2 FYNNEI. There are 12 residues in the CDR3. The CDR3 here is CASALNQETQYF. The CDR3 bases are TGTGCCAGCGCCCTAAACCAAGAGACCCAGTACTTC.

The rearrangement uses TRBV15 and TRBJ1-2; 7 bases align to TRBD1. The CDR3 runs 14 residues. The V gene end was trimmed by 3 bases and the J gene end by 4 bases; junction bases not matched to a gene: 5. Per the germline V gene, CDR1 is LNHNV and CDR2 is YYDKDF (reference sequence). The CDR3 coding sequence is TGTGCCACCAGCAGGAGACAGGGCTTCTATGGCTACACCTTC. Its protein product is CATSRRQGFYGYTF.

This chain connects TRBV9 to TRBJ2-1; 13 bases match TRBD2. Looked up from germline, CDR1 is SGDLS and CDR2 is YYNGEE. V lost 4 bases, J lost 9 bases, and 10 bases stayed unmatched. The CDR3 runs 16 residues. The CDR3 DNA follows: TGTGCCAGCAGCTCACGGACTAGCGGGAGTTTCAGTGAGCAGTTCTTC. Translating it yields CASSSRTSGSFSEQFF.

CDR3 DNA: TGCGCCAGCAGCCAAGGGGGGAACACTGAAGCTTTCTTT. This translates into CASSQGGNTEAFF. The chain is built from TRBV23-1 and TRBJ1-1, with a weak D call TRBD1 (6 bases). TRBV23-1 is an ORF, and what it does is uncertain. The CDR3 runs to 13 residues. The germline V and J ends were trimmed by 6 bases and 1 base, with 9 bases remaining between them.

The chain carries TRBV3-1 (or the pseudogene TRBV3-2) and TRBJ2-1; 10 nucleotides align to TRBD2. The CDR3 runs to 15 residues. Germline CDR1 LGHDT, CDR2 YNNKEL (reference sequence). The trim removed 5 bases at V and 15 bases at J, leaving 16 bases unmatched. CDR3 sequence reads: CASSELASGGLAGFF. CDR3 DNA: TGTGCCAGCAGCGAACTGGCTAGCGGGGGCCTCGCCGGGTTCTTC.

This chain uses TRBV5-4 with TRBJ2-1; 9 nucleotides align to TRBD1. This CDR3 is 17 amino acids long. The trim removed 4 bases at V and 5 bases at J, leaving 13 bases unmatched. In germline, CDR1 is SGHNT, CDR2 YYREEE (reference sequence). CDR3 sequence reads: CASSLTYRDRDHNEQFF. CDR3 in DNA: TGTGCCAGCAGCCTCACTTACCGGGACAGGGACCACAATGAGCAGTTCTTC.

CDR3 coding DNA: TGTGCCAGTAGTAATCGGCTAGCGGACACCGGGGAGCTGTTTTTT. This sequence encodes CASSNRLADTGELFF. The genes are TRBV19 and TRBJ2-2, with 7 bases that match TRBD2. This CDR3 spans 15 amino acids. The trim removed 4 bases at V and 3 bases at J, leaving 5 bases unmatched. From germline, CDR1 is LNHDA and CDR2 SQIVND (reference sequence). The variable domain in full, with the rest retrieved from reference TRBV19 and TRBJ2-2, is DGGITQSPKYLFRKEGQNVTLSCEQNLNHDAMYWYRQDPGQGLRLIYYSQIVNDFQKGDIAEGYSVSREKKESFPLTVTSAQKNPTAFYLCASSNRLADTGELFFGEGSRLTVL.

The J gene is TRBJ1-2, the V gene TRBV14; perhaps TRBD1 as D (5 bases). V shed 2 bases and J shed 7 bases, with 8 bases lying between them. Per the germline V gene, CDR1 is SGHDN and CDR2 is FVKESK. The CDR3 totals 12 residues. The CDR3 nucleotides read TGTGCCAGCAGCCAATCGGACACTGGCTACACCTTC. It translates to CASSQSDTGYTF.

The gene calls are TRBV15 and TRBJ1-6; D remains ambiguous. The CDR3 has 19 amino acids. Trimming shortened V by 0 bases and J by 1 base, and 16 bases separated the two germline ends. The germline V gene has CDR1 LNHNV and CDR2 YYDKDF (reference sequence). CDR3 protein: CATSRDRVGRWSYNSPLHF. In DNA, the CDR3 is TGTGCCACCAGCAGAGACCGGGTGGGGAGGTGGTCCTATAATTCACCCCTCCACTTT.

J is TRBJ2-7 and V is TRBV9; 10 bases fit TRBD2. CDR1 SGDLS and CDR2 YYNGEE come from the germline V gene. CDR3 length: 14 residues. Trimming cost V 5 bases and J 5 bases; bases outside gene matches: 7. The CDR3 nucleotides read TGTGCCAGCAGTGTGGCTAGCGGGAGCCACGAGCAGTACTTC. Protein sequence: CASSVASGSHEQYF.

This chain uses TRBV6-5 with TRBJ1-2; D unclear. V gave up 6 bases and J gave up 3 bases, with 17 bases separating them. The V gene's germline CDR1 is MNHEY and CDR2 SVGAGI. This CDR3 has 15 amino acids. The CDR3 coding sequence is TGTGCCAGCAGGCGCACGTTCCAGCCTGACTATGGCTACACCTTC. It yields the protein CASRRTFQPDYGYTF.

The V call is TRBV28, the J call TRBJ2-1; D remains unclear. Germline loops: CDR1 MDHEN, CDR2 SYDVKM. The CDR3 contains 13 residues. The ends were cut back, 6 bases at V and 5 bases at J, with 11 bases in the middle. CDR3 bases: TGTGCCAGCAGAAGCCAAGGACACAATGAGCAGTTCTTC. As protein: CASRSQGHNEQFF.

The V call is TRBV9, the J call TRBJ1-1; a weak D match, TRBD1 (5 bases). The V and J ends lost 3 bases and 5 bases respectively, with 11 bases between them. Germline V gene lookup returns CDR1 SGDLS and CDR2 YYNGEE. The CDR3 loop spans 13 amino acids. DNA of the CDR3: TGTGCCAGCAGCGCGGGGGGGAGAACTGAAGCTTTCTTT. The encoded protein is CASSAGGRTEAFF.

V gene TRBV5-1 combines with J gene TRBJ2-3, with 7 positions matching TRBD1. Germline V lookup: CDR1 SGHRS, CDR2 YFSETQ. The CDR3 extends over 15 amino acids. The trim removed 0 bases at V and 1 base at J, leaving 2 bases unmatched. The DNA of the CDR3 is TGCGCCAGCAGCTTGGACAGGGGAGGCACAGATACGCAGTATTTT. The encoded protein is CASSLDRGGTDTQYF. Complete variable domain (other parts from reference TRBV5-1 and TRBJ2-3): KAGVTQTPRYLIKTRGQQVTLSCSPISGHRSVSWYQQTPGQGLQFLFEYFSETQRNKGNFPGRFSGRQFSNSRSEMNVSTLELGDSALYLCASSLDRGGTDTQYFGPGTRLTVL.